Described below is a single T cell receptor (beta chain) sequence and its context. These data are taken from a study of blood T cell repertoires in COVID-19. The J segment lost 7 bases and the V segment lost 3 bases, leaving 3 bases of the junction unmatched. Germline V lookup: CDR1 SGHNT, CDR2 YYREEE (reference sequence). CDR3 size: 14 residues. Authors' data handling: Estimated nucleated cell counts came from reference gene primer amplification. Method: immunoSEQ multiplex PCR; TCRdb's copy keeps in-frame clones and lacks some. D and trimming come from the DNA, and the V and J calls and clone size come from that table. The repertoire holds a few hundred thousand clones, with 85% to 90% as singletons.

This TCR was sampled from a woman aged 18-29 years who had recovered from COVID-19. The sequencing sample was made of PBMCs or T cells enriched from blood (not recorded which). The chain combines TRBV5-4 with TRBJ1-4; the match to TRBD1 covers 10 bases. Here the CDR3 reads CASSWDRGGEKLFF. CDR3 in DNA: TGTGCCAGCAGCTGGGACAGGGGAGGTGAAAAACTGTTTTTT.